The entry below gives a single T cell receptor (beta chain) sequence along with its context. Its antigen is still unknown. No base qualities exist here, and no much larger clone lies one base off it. These data are taken from a study of shared clonotypes between healthy human individuals (TCRdb year 2020). Concerning the study at large: The cohort included three men and a couple of women between 18 and 49 years of age. For each donor, CD4 naive and CD4 memory were each run on three plates, CD8 naive on two plates, and CD8 memory on one plate. To estimate repertoire size and how much clonotype sharing occurs between individuals, the study deeply sequenced the blood TCR repertoires of five healthy adults. Libraries were prepared and TCR repertoires were sequenced by different laboratories using diverse techniques, in order to increase sequencing depth and limit assay-specific biases. Per donor, leukapheresis produced somewhere between about 0.9 and 9.5 billion PBMCs.

Taken from the germline V gene, the CDR1 and CDR2 loops are SGHAT and FQNNGV. The germline V and J ends show losses of 3 bases and 6 bases respectively, and no gene match explains 4 bases of the junction. Including cysteine and phenylalanine, the CDR3 has 14 amino acids. The retained sequence is limited to the CDR3, 42 bases, with the frame set at the first base. The investigation overall reported the following: Compared with non-shared clonotypes, the clonotypes found in all four sorted-subset donors had higher generation probabilities. Larger estimated clonotype richness was generally found for naive subsets than for memory subsets. Even with the large sequencing depth, rarefaction of the sorted-subset datasets indicated that sequencing was incomplete. Sampling was restricted to blood, and TCR repertoires in tissues likely differ from the TCR repertoires found in blood. Around 5.4% of naive CD4, around 4% of naive CD8, around 2.3% of memory CD4, and 0.4% of memory CD8 clonotypes were shared across several donors. The small number of donors limited the genetic and exposure-history diversity represented. Based on pairwise subsampling, the degree of clonotype sharing among donors was expected to be affected by sequencing depth.

TCR CDR3 regions were amplified from genomic DNA by multiplex PCR using the deep immunoSEQ assay. Extracted genomic DNA from each cell subset was distributed evenly across all wells of several immunoSEQ 96-well plates, and each plate was treated as a replicate. For sorted subsets, each replicate PCR was loaded with 200 to 250 ng genomic DNA, equivalent to about 30,000 T cell genomes. Purified libraries were measured with a Qubit 3.0 fluorometer, size-checked on a Bioanalyzer 2100, and measured again with the KAPA Library Quantification kit. Every immunoSEQ 96-well plate was sequenced on a dedicated single-read 150-cycle Illumina NextSeq 550 flow cell. The source study handled its data this way. Because the immunoSEQ output held only junctional sequences and lacked quality scores, the filtering could not match the filtering applied to full-length reads. Sequences were annotated with PyIR, a Python wrapper for IgBLAST v1.9, using IMGT germline references to assign V/J genes and CDR3. Reads with weak V/J assignments (E-value above 1e-6), missing CDR3, stop codons, out-of-frame junctions, or ambiguous translated residues were removed. V3J clonotypes were defined as sequences sharing an identical inferred V gene, J gene, and CDR3 amino acid sequence. The percentage overlap between two repertoires was calculated by dividing the number of shared unique clonotypes by the size of the smaller repertoire. RTK rarefaction, the Chao1 estimator, and Recon v2.1 estimates of unobserved clonotypes were used to assess repertoire richness. OLGA was used to compute generation probabilities for all TCRbeta clonotypes that the gDNA method yielded from a handful of donors. Not all clones reach the TCRdb copy of this immuneACCESS table, which keeps in-frame sequences only. Checked studies attribute under half of the gap to unresolved V genes and leave the rest unexplained. V, J and clone size are taken as reported in that table, and D and trimming were inferred from the DNA itself. This sample holds about 1,800,000 clones; approximately 94% were observed only once. The leading ten clones occupy more than 0.95% of the sample.

CD8 naive samples consisted of CD45RO-negative cells that were positively selected for CCR7, yielding a CD45RA+CCR7+ population without TemRA cells. The donors were healthy, HIV-negative adults who had no recently reported acute infections or vaccinations. Every donor was a Caucasian adult residing in Nashville, Tennessee, USA. Blood was collected by leukapheresis, and PBMCs were isolated by Ficoll-Histopaque density gradient centrifugation and then cryopreserved in liquid nitrogen vapor phase. Purity and quantity of every magnetically sorted T cell population were checked by analytical flow cytometry. From each sorted fraction, genomic DNA was isolated and quantified by UV absorbance on a Nanodrop 2000c.

In this chain, TRBV11-2 is recombined with TRBJ2-1, with 8 bases aligning to TRBD1. This TCR derives from a man between 18 and 35 years old in good health. Sequences were obtained from naive CD8+ T cells sorted from blood. Taken with the paper, the label for cell subset or site translates to: CD45RA+CCR7+. CDR3 reads: CASSFWDRSNEQFF. In nucleotides, the sequence is TGTGCCAGCAGCTTTTGGGACAGGTCCAATGAGCAGTTCTTC.